Below, 17 T cell receptor beta chains from the same sample are listed, as sequenced in a study of T cells in Graves' hyperthyroidism and ophthalmopathy. TCR beta CDR3 region amplification was performed from RNA transcripts. When the TCR CDR3 underwent first-round RT-PCR, the HTBI primer set was used. MiXCR, run by TCRdb on the multiplex PCR reads, gives a single entry per CDR3 protein. The data contain more than 250,000 distinct CDR3 sequences, roughly 15% of them seen just once; the ten biggest clones take up about 30%. Sequencing was performed on blood. The receptors were gathered from a woman aged 50 to 60 with Graves' hyperthyroidism that later progressed to Graves' ophthalmopathy.

The J gene is TRBJ2-3, the V gene TRBV27, with D unresolved. Germline CDR1 is MNHEY and CDR2 is SMNVEV (reference sequence). The CDR3 is 14 residues long. Trimming took 4 bases from V and 2 from J, leaving 10 bases between them. The CDR3 nucleotides are TGTGCCAGCAGTTCGCTACTTAACACAGATACGCAGTATTTT. Its translation: CASSSLLNTDTQYF.

This clonotype showed up many times. This chain links TRBV18 with TRBJ1-1; a possible D gene is TRBD1 (6 bases). The CDR3 consists of 13 residues. CDR1 and CDR2 (germline): KGHSH, LQKENI. V lost 0 bases, J lost 8 bases, and 10 bases lay in between. The CDR3 sequence: CASSPPDSLEAFF. CDR3 bases: TGTGCCAGCTCACCACCGGACAGCTTGGAAGCTTTCTTT.

This clonotype was observed many times. The V call is TRBV30, the J call TRBJ2-7; unclear D gene. Germline CDR1 reads GTSNPN; CDR2 reads SVGIG (reference sequence). CDR3 length equals 13 residues. V lost 1 base and J 3 bases, leaving 10 bases between the germline ends. CDR3 region: CAWSDSSRYEQYF. CDR3 coding DNA: TGTGCCTGGAGTGATTCGTCCCGCTACGAGCAGTACTTC.

This clonotype was seen many times. CDR3 residues: CSVGSRPASYEQYF. The CDR3 DNA follows: TGCAGCGTGGGTAGTCGCCCCGCGTCCTACGAGCAGTACTTC. The gene calls are TRBV29-1 and TRBJ2-7; no clear D. Germline V CDR1 and CDR2: SQVTM, ANQGSEA. Trimming stripped 6 bases from V and 1 base from J, with 16 bases between. The CDR3 covers 14 residues.

This clonotype was counted many times. The J gene is TRBJ2-2, the V gene TRBV20-1; D is uncertain. The CDR3 extends over 13 amino acids. The V and J ends lost 6 bases and 4 bases respectively, with 12 bases between them. Germline V gives CDR1 DFQATT, CDR2 SNEGSKA (reference sequence). Here the CDR3 DNA reads TGCAGTGCCAGCCGGGTGTCCACCGGGGAGCTGTTTTTT. Protein product: CSASRVSTGELFF.

This clonotype has a count of ten or more. The V and J genes are TRBV18 and TRBJ1-1; D unresolved. The germline V gene has CDR1 KGHSH and CDR2 LQKENI. The CDR3 spans 14 residues. V was pared by 2 bases and J by 4 bases, with 11 bases between. CDR3 loop: CASSPSAKGTEAFF. For the CDR3, the DNA is TGTGCCAGCTCACCATCAGCCAAAGGCACTGAAGCTTTCTTT.

The chain links TRBV28 to TRBJ2-7; possible D gene TRBD1, 6 bases. V was pared by 4 bases and J by 0 bases, with 10 bases between. The CDR3 consists of 14 residues. Germline lookup yields CDR1 MDHEN and CDR2 SYDVKM. CDR3 DNA sequence: TGTGCCAGCAGTTGGGGGCCAAACTCCTACGAGCAGTACTTC. Translated: CASSWGPNSYEQYF.

Points on this clonotype: The junction departs from the called germline gene at one end, perhaps through a read error. The V and J genes are TRBV12-3 or TRBV12-4 and TRBJ2-5; possibly TRBD2 for D (6 bases). The CDR3 has 13 amino acids. The DNA for the CDR3 is TGTGCCAGCAGTGACGGGAGAGGGGAGAACCAGTACTTC. Translation: CASSDGRGENQYF.

The chain links TRBV9 to TRBJ2-7, with a weak D call TRBD1 (6 bases). This CDR3 has 14 residues. Trimming took 0 bases from V and 3 from J, leaving 10 bases between them. The V gene's germline CDR1 is SGDLS and CDR2 YYNGEE. For the CDR3, the DNA is TGTGCCAGCAGCGTAGATGGACAGTTCTACGAGCAGTACTTC. Residues: CASSVDGQFYEQYF.

V is TRBV24-1 and J is TRBJ2-7; D not certain. V was pared by 4 bases and J by 2 bases, with 8 bases between. The CDR3 length is 13 residues. Germline V gene data show CDR1 as KGHDR and CDR2 as SFDVKD. CDR3 in amino acids: CATSDPLAYEQYF. CDR3 in DNA: TGTGCCACCAGTGACCCTCTTGCCTACGAGCAGTACTTC.

Only a few counts were recorded for this clonotype. Just one base apart from a much larger clone, this may be a read error. V gene TRBV27 combines with J gene TRBJ2-5, with 7 bases fitting TRBD2. V shed 8 bases, J shed 5 bases, and the junction held 8 bases outside the gene matches. Looked up from germline, CDR1 is MNHEY and CDR2 is SMNVEV (reference sequence). The CDR3 is 13 residues long. CDR3: CASDRGDGETQYF. CDR3 sequence (DNA): TGTGCCAGCGACCGGGGGGACGGGGAGACCCAGTACTTC.

There are many counts of this clonotype. The chain links TRBV11-2 to TRBJ2-3; the match to TRBD2 covers 11 bases. Germline V gene data show CDR1 as SGHAT and CDR2 as FQNNGV. The CDR3 runs to 17 residues. J lost 2 bases, V lost 5 bases, and 9 bases had no gene match. CDR3 sequence reads: CASSRIMTSGITDTQYF. In nucleotides, the CDR3 is TGTGCCAGCAGCCGTATTATGACTAGCGGGATCACAGATACGCAGTATTTT.

V gene TRBV3-1 combines with J gene TRBJ1-5; possibly TRBD1 for D (6 bases). Between the trimmed V and J ends, which lost 5 bases and 5 bases, there was a span of 10 bases. This CDR3 contains 13 residues. Germline V gene lookup returns CDR1 LGHDT and CDR2 YNNKEL (reference sequence). The CDR3 sequence: CASSSNRDQPQHF. DNA for the CDR3: TGTGCCAGCAGCTCGAACAGGGATCAGCCCCAGCATTTT.

This clonotype was seen ten or more times. The chain links TRBV6-1 to TRBJ2-7, with 7 bases fitting TRBD1. Germline CDR1 and CDR2: MNHNS and SASEGT. V lost 6 bases, J lost 6 bases, and 8 bases stayed unmatched. The CDR3 is made up of 13 amino acids. CDR3 amino acids: CASSIRPGGEQYF. The CDR3, as DNA: TGTGCCAGCAGCATACGCCCAGGGGGCGAGCAGTACTTC.

This clonotype was counted at least ten times. The V call is TRBV9, the J call TRBJ2-7, with TRBD2 as a possible D gene (6 bases). The V gene's germline CDR1 is SGDLS and CDR2 YYNGEE. Trimming shortened V by 1 base and J by 1 base, and 9 bases separated the two germline ends. CDR3 length: 14 residues. The CDR3 region is CASSVQGRSYEQYF. Written as DNA, the CDR3 is TGTGCCAGCAGCGTACAAGGGAGGTCCTACGAGCAGTACTTC.

The rearrangement uses TRBV14 and TRBJ2-7; the D gene is possibly TRBD2 (6 bases). V lost 2 bases and J 3 bases, leaving 17 bases between the germline ends. Germline-derived CDR1 and CDR2 are SGHDN and FVKESK. This CDR3 is built from 16 residues. The CDR3 protein is CASSQINSEGGYEQYF. The CDR3 nucleotides read TGTGCCAGCAGCCAAATTAACTCGGAGGGCGGCTACGAGCAGTACTTC.

This clonotype was picked up many times. The chain has TRBV12-3 or TRBV12-4 and TRBJ2-7; D gene unclear. V was cut by 5 bases and J by 2 bases, with 7 bases left in between. The CDR3 is 12 amino acids. This CDR3 is CASSGLAYEQYF. The CDR3 DNA reads as TGTGCCAGCAGTGGGCTGGCCTACGAGCAGTACTTC.